This T cell receptor (beta chain) was captured in a study of OX40 agonist ivuxolimab in advanced cancers. Points on this clone: What it binds is unknown.

General study results and limits: Also showing low normalized T-cell clonal expansion were some of the nonresponders.

The CDR3 totals 14 residues. In germline, CDR1 is SGHTA, CDR2 FQGNSA. Trimming pared 4 bases from V and 5 bases from J, leaving 14 bases between. The table came from immunoSEQ multiplex PCR; TCRdb's copy has only in-frame clones and leaves some out. This table holds approximately 69,000 clones, 60% to 85% found once. The sequence was collected from an adult with an advanced solid tumor such as melanoma, head and neck, liver or kidney cancer. The chain couples TRBV7-2 to TRBJ2-5; D may correspond to TRBD1 or TRBD2 (6 bases each). The source was CD4+ or CD8+ T cells sorted from blood, collected in a trial of the OX40 agonist ivuxolimab. The CDR3 protein is CASSYSGGAETQYF. CDR3 DNA sequence: TGTGCCAGCAGCTACTCCGGGGGCGCGGAGACCCAGTACTTC. Drawing the rest from reference TRBV7-2 and TRBJ2-5, the complete variable domain is GAGVSQSPSNKVTEKGKDVELRCDPISGHTALYWYRQSLGQGLEFLIYFQGNSAPDKSGLPSDRFSAERTGGSVSTLTIQRTQQEDSAVYLCASSYSGGAETQYFGPGTRLLVL.